The source of this T cell receptor beta chain is a study of spatial heterogeneity in lung cancer. Time point defined: sample taken at primary tumor resection. Germline values: CDR1 SGHNT, CDR2 YYREEE (reference sequence). The CDR3 runs 16 residues. Trimming stripped 3 bases from V and 1 base from J, with 16 bases between. TCR cDNA molecules each had a unique molecular identifier. A single record per CDR3 protein comes from TCRdb applying MiXCR to the 5' RACE reads. This table holds roughly 20,000 distinct CDR3 sequences, over 2.5% found once. A note on this clonotype: Antigen unknown.

Study outcomes and limitations: Expanded alpha and beta TCR counts within tumors tracked tumor mutation counts.

V usage is TRBV5-4 and J usage is TRBJ1-2, with D perhaps matching TRBD1 (6 bases). The sequences come from lung tumor tissue, collected at surgery. This clonotype was sampled from a male donor with early-stage non-small cell lung cancer. CDR3 sequence: CASSWGGQRINYGYTF. DNA for the CDR3: TGTGCCAGCAGCTGGGGAGGACAGAGGATTAACTATGGCTACACCTTC.